Listed here are 15 T cell receptor beta chains from one sample, sequenced in a study of long-term antiretroviral therapy in people with HIV. Samples were assayed with immunoSEQ v3.0 at survey level. Clones were sequenced by immunoSEQ multiplex PCR, and TCRdb holds only the in-frame ones, with some missing. Of over 15,000 clones listed, about 80% are singletons. Sample: unsorted PBMCs, taken 2.2 years after starting antiretroviral therapy. The receptor set was obtained from a man aged 45 to 65 with HIV.

This clone was detected only once. Other DNA sequences in this sample translate to the same CDR3. The chain couples TRBV4-3 to TRBJ2-5; 7 positions match TRBD2. The germline gives CDR1 LGHNA, CDR2 YSLEER. The CDR3 runs 14 residues. The ends lost 3 bases at V and 1 base at J; junction bases unmatched: 2. The CDR3 protein is CASSQGGSQETQYF. The CDR3 nucleotides read TGCGCCAGCAGCCAGGGGGGGAGCCAAGAGACCCAGTACTTC.

This sequence joins TRBV4-2 and TRBJ1-4; TRBD1 might be the D (5 bases). V lost 0 bases and J lost 5, with 10 bases in between. The CDR3 consists of 15 residues. Germline assignment: CDR1 LGHNA and CDR2 YNFKEQ. CDR3 bases: TGTGCCAGCAGCCAAGACAGGGATGGGAATGAAAAACTGTTTTTT. This sequence encodes CASSQDRDGNEKLFF.

The chain combines TRBV19 with TRBJ1-1; D may be TRBD1 (6 bases). With 3 bases removed from V and 5 bases from J, the gap between germline ends came to 10 bases. CDR1 LNHDA and CDR2 SQIVND come from the germline V gene (reference sequence). The length of the CDR3 is 13 residues. The CDR3 DNA reads TGTGCCAGTAGTATTAGGGGGAGGACTGAAGCTTTCTTT. Protein product: CASSIRGRTEAFF.

This clone has just a few counts. V and J are TRBV27 and TRBJ2-7; D possibly corresponds to TRBD1 (6 bases). The CDR3 spans 15 residues. V dropped 6 bases and J dropped 0 bases, with 15 bases sitting between them. In germline, CDR1 is MNHEY, CDR2 SMNVEV (reference sequence). This CDR3 reads CASSLATGISYEQYF. The CDR3 DNA sequence: TGTGCCAGCAGCCTCGCCACAGGGATCTCCTACGAGCAGTACTTC.

The chain links TRBV5-1 to TRBJ2-1, with 7 bases lining up with TRBD2. The CDR3 runs 15 residues. In germline, CDR1 is SGHRS, CDR2 YFSETQ. V trimming: 2 bases; J trimming: 3 bases; junction bases outside the gene matches: 5. CDR3 DNA: TGCGCCAGCAGCTTTGGGGGGGAATACTACAATGAGCAGTTCTTC. It yields the protein CASSFGGEYYNEQFF.

The CDR3 region is CASSLGVTGDAFF. The DNA for the CDR3 is TGCGCCAGCAGCTTGGGGGTAACAGGGGATGCTTTCTTT. This chain uses TRBV5-1 with TRBJ1-1; TRBD1 aligns across 7 bases. J gave up 11 bases and V 0 bases, and 7 bases lay outside the gene matches. CDR1 is SGHRS, CDR2 YFSETQ, per germline. CDR3 length equals 13 residues.

The rearrangement uses TRBV28 and TRBJ1-5, with D possibly being TRBD1 (5 bases). The CDR3 runs to 17 residues. Trimming took 5 bases from V and 1 from J, leaving 18 bases between them. Per germline, CDR1 MDHEN and CDR2 SYDVKM. The CDR3 reads CASSPAVIGGSNQPQHF. The CDR3 bases are TGTGCCAGCAGTCCCGCCGTAATTGGGGGGAGCAATCAGCCCCAGCATTTT.

This clone was seen only a few times. The chain recombines TRBV7-8 with TRBJ2-7, with 11 bases identical to TRBD2. Germline V CDR1 and CDR2: SGHVS, FQNEAQ. The ends lost 1 base at V and 3 bases at J; junction bases unmatched: 2. The CDR3 loop spans 15 amino acids. The CDR3 region is CASSLVSGRGYEQYF. DNA of the CDR3: TGTGCCAGCAGCTTAGTTAGCGGGAGGGGCTACGAGCAGTACTTC.

This clone turned up a few times. V gene TRBV7-4 combines with J gene TRBJ2-7; tentatively, D is TRBD2 (7 bases). The CDR3 is 16 residues long. The germline V and J ends were trimmed by 3 bases and 6 bases, with 21 bases remaining between them. CDR1 SGHVT and CDR2 SQSDAQ come from the germline V gene. The CDR3 region is CASSFYPGGGEAEQYF. The CDR3 coding sequence is TGTGCCAGCAGCTTCTACCCGGGGGGCGGGGAGGCCGAGCAGTACTTC.

The chain combines TRBV10-3 with TRBJ2-2; TRBD1 is a possible D gene (5 bases). The length of the CDR3 is 13 residues. Trimming cost V 3 bases and J 3 bases, with 5 bases left between them. Germline-derived CDR1 and CDR2 are ENHRY and SYGVKD. In DNA, the CDR3 is TGTGCCATCAGTGACAGGGACACCGGGGAGCTGTTTTTT. Translated, it gives CAISDRDTGELFF.

This clone has a single count. The chain recombines TRBV19 with TRBJ2-5, with 9 nucleotides matching TRBD1. Trimming cost V 9 bases and J 2 bases; bases outside gene matches: 7. The CDR3 spans 14 residues. Per germline, CDR1 LNHDA and CDR2 SQIVND (reference sequence). The CDR3 nucleotides read TGTGCCAGCCAGCCCGACAGGGGGCAAGAGACCCAGTACTTC. This encodes CASQPDRGQETQYF. Drawing the rest from reference TRBV19 and TRBJ2-5, the complete variable domain is DGGITQSPKYLFRKEGQNVTLSCEQNLNHDAMYWYRQDPGQGLRLIYYSQIVNDFQKGDIAEGYSVSREKKESFPLTVTSAQKNPTAFYLCASQPDRGQETQYFGPGTRLLVL.

This sequence joins TRBV18 and TRBJ2-7; D may be TRBD2 (5 bases). V was pared by 4 bases and J by 2 bases, with 9 bases between. Germline V CDR1 and CDR2: KGHSH, LQKENI. The CDR3 spans 13 residues. The CDR3 region is CASSRSGTYEQYF. The CDR3 nucleotides read TGTGCCAGCTCACGATCGGGGACCTACGAGCAGTACTTC. Full variable domain (outside the CDR3, taken from reference TRBV18 and TRBJ2-7): NAGVMQNPRHLVRRRGQEARLRCSPMKGHSHVYWYRQLPEEGLKFMVYLQKENIIDESGMPKERFSAEFPKEGPSILRIQQVVRGDSAAYFCASSRSGTYEQYFGPGTRLTVT.

The rearrangement joins TRBV19 to TRBJ2-1, with D possibly being TRBD2 (5 bases). Germline CDR1 reads LNHDA; CDR2 reads SQIVND (reference sequence). The CDR3 is 15 residues long. Trimming pared 5 bases from V and 0 bases from J, leaving 11 bases between. In nucleotides, the CDR3 is TGTGCCAGTAGTCCCCTAGGAGGCTCCTACAATGAGCAGTTCTTC. Protein sequence: CASSPLGGSYNEQFF.

This clone was seen more than once but under ten times. The J gene is TRBJ2-7, the V gene TRBV10-3; D unresolved. V was cut by 5 bases and J by 6 bases, with 8 bases left in between. The CDR3 contains 11 residues. Germline assignment: CDR1 ENHRY and CDR2 SYGVKD. The CDR3 nucleotides read TGTGCCATCAGTAAAGGGTCCGAGCAGTACTTC. Translating it yields CAISKGSEQYF.

This clone was counted only a few times. The V and J genes are TRBV7-9 and TRBJ1-6; D perhaps matches TRBD1 (6 bases). Germline V lookup: CDR1 SEHNR, CDR2 FQNEAQ (reference sequence). This CDR3 is built from 14 residues. The V end lost 1 base, the J end lost 7 bases, and 8 bases lay between the germline ends. CDR3 in DNA: TGTGCCAGCAGCTTAGGGGGGGCCAATTCACCCCTCCACTTT. Translating it yields CASSLGGANSPLHF. Supplemented by reference TRBV7-9 and TRBJ1-6, the full variable domain reads DTGVSQNPRHKITKRGQNVTFRCDPISEHNRLYWYRQTLGQGPEFLTYFQNEAQLEKSRLLSDRFSAERPKGSFSTLEIQRTEQGDSAMYLCASSLGGANSPLHFGNGTRLTVT.